This passage covers 10 T cell receptor beta chains from one sample sequenced in a study of blood T cell repertoires in COVID-19. Here immunoSEQ multiplex PCR was the method, and the copy in TCRdb shows in-frame clones only, minus some. Of about 220,000 clones in the sample, 65% to 90% are singletons; the top ten hold about 2.4%. The sequenced material came from peripheral blood. Receptors originate from an older woman with COVID-19, enrolled during active disease.

This clone has just a few counts. The chain combines TRBV5-6 with TRBJ2-5, with a tentative D call TRBD2 (6 bases). V shed 4 bases and J shed 1 base, with 14 bases lying between them. The CDR3 is 15 amino acids. The germline V gene has CDR1 SGHDT and CDR2 YYEEEE. CDR3 nucleotide sequence: TGTGCCAGCAGCCAAGCCGGGACTCCCCAAGAGACCCAGTACTTC. Its translation is CASSQAGTPQETQYF. Drawing the rest from reference TRBV5-6 and TRBJ2-5, the complete variable domain is DAGVTQSPTHLIKTRGQQVTLRCSPKSGHDTVSWYQQALGQGPQFIFQYYEEEERQRGNFPDRFSGHQFPNYSSELNVNALLLGDSALYLCASSQAGTPQETQYFGPGTRLLVL.

The J gene is TRBJ1-1, the V gene TRBV6-5; no firm D call. V lost 10 bases and J 3 bases, leaving 15 bases between the germline ends. CDR1 and CDR2 (germline): MNHEY, SVGAGI. This CDR3 has 13 amino acids. The CDR3 DNA reads TGTGCCAATTCGGAGGGTTCGGACACTGAAGCTTTCTTT. It is translated as CANSEGSDTEAFF.

CDR3 in DNA: TGCAGCGTGAGACAGGGTCCCAATGAGCAGTTCTTC. As protein: CSVRQGPNEQFF. This chain connects TRBV29-1 to TRBJ2-1; 7 nucleotides align to TRBD1. CDR3 length equals 12 residues. In germline, CDR1 is SQVTM, CDR2 ANQGSEA. The V gene end was trimmed by 6 bases and the J gene end by 6 bases; junction bases not matched to a gene: 5.

A remark on this clone: One end of the junction is discordant with germline, which a read error may explain. This sequence joins TRBV7-7 and TRBJ2-5, with TRBD1 matching over 8 bases. Per germline, CDR1 SSHAT and CDR2 FNYEAQ (reference sequence). The CDR3 is made up of 16 amino acids. CDR3 nucleotide sequence: TGTGCTAGCAGCCCTCTTCGGCAGGGGGCTAGAGAGACCCAGTACTTC. Its translation is CASSPLRQGARETQYF. The full variable domain, with the rest looked up from reference TRBV7-7 and TRBJ2-5, is GAGVSQSPRYKVTKRGQDVTLRCDPISSHATLYWYQQALGQGPEFLTYFNYEAQPDKSGLPSDRFSAERPEGSISTLTIQRTEQRDSAMYRCASSPLRQGARETQYFGPGTRLLVL.

CDR3 protein: CASRRSGFGELFF. The CDR3 DNA reads TGTGCCAGCAGACGGAGCGGGTTTGGGGAGCTGTTTTTT. This chain joins TRBV12-3 or TRBV12-4 and TRBJ2-2; TRBD2 might be the D (6 bases). The CDR3 runs to 13 residues. Deletions cut 6 bases from V and 8 bases from J, with 13 bases between.

The chain employs TRBV7-2 and TRBJ1-2; tentative D call: TRBD1 (5 bases). The CDR3 totals 13 residues. From germline, CDR1 is SGHTA and CDR2 FQGNSA. V was trimmed by 3 bases and J by 5 bases, leaving 10 bases between them. CDR3 residues: CASSFDRRYGYTF. For the CDR3, the DNA is TGTGCCAGCAGCTTTGACAGAAGATATGGCTACACCTTC. The whole variable domain, filled in from reference TRBV7-2 and TRBJ1-2, reads GAGVSQSPSNKVTEKGKDVELRCDPISGHTALYWYRQSLGQGLEFLIYFQGNSAPDKSGLPSDRFSAERTGGSVSTLTIQRTQQEDSAVYLCASSFDRRYGYTFGSGTRLTVV.

The gene calls are TRBV5-6 and TRBJ1-1; TRBD1 might be the D (5 bases). Trimming took off 1 base at V and 5 bases at J, with 12 bases between the two ends. The CDR3 runs to 14 residues. Germline V gene lookup returns CDR1 SGHDT and CDR2 YYEEEE. The CDR3 protein is CASSLQGLSTEAFF. The CDR3 DNA reads as TGTGCCAGCAGCTTGCAGGGTTTGAGTACTGAAGCTTTCTTT. Variable domain in full (rest from reference TRBV5-6 and TRBJ1-1): DAGVTQSPTHLIKTRGQQVTLRCSPKSGHDTVSWYQQALGQGPQFIFQYYEEEERQRGNFPDRFSGHQFPNYSSELNVNALLLGDSALYLCASSLQGLSTEAFFGQGTRLTVV.

CDR3 amino acids: CASSYSITSGTSQYF. The CDR3 nucleotides read TGTGCCAGCAGTTACTCGATTACTAGCGGGACGTCCCAGTACTTC. The rearrangement uses TRBV6-5 and TRBJ2-5, with 10 bases fitting TRBD2. CDR1 and CDR2 from the germline V gene are MNHEY and SVGAGI. This CDR3 spans 15 amino acids. With 0 bases clipped from V and 9 bases from J, the junction kept 7 bases outside the gene matches.

The chain has TRBV13 and TRBJ2-1, with 8 nucleotides matching TRBD2. J was trimmed by 4 bases and V by 1 base; bases with no gene match: 3. The CDR3 is made up of 15 amino acids. The germline gives CDR1 PRHDT, CDR2 FYEKMQ (reference sequence). CDR3 bases: TGTGCCAGCAGCTTAGCGGGGGGGCATTACAATGAGCAGTTCTTC. Its translation: CASSLAGGHYNEQFF. Based on the CDR3 plus reference TRBV13 and TRBJ2-1, the full variable domain is AAGVIQSPRHLIKEKRETATLKCYPIPRHDTVYWYQQGPGQDPQFLISFYEKMQSDKGSIPDRFSAQQFSDYHSELNMSSLELGDSALYFCASSLAGGHYNEQFFGPGTRLTVL.

The gene calls are TRBV21-1 and TRBJ1-5; no check of the table's D call, TRBD1, against the DNA was made. TRBV21-1 is reported as a pseudogene. The CDR3 covers 13 residues. CDR3 sequence reads: CASNPDSNQPQHF. DNA for the CDR3: TGTGCCAGCAACCCGGACAGTAATCAGCCCCAGCATTTT.